The 19 T cell receptor beta chains in this list originate from one sample, sequenced in a study of T cell clonotyping in hematopoietic cell transplantation. Sequencing was performed with immunoSEQ multiplex PCR; in TCRdb, only in-frame clones are kept and a portion is missing. This table holds approximately 12,000 clones, 75% to 90% found once. The input for sequencing was PBMCs, taken 100 days after allogeneic stem cell transplant. The receptors were gathered from a female patient in her 60s who had an allogeneic stem cell transplant from an unrelated donor, so the T cells may come from the graft donor. Some clones in this sample may be carry-over from other donors' samples.

The chain has TRBV9 and TRBJ1-2, with D unresolved. Germline CDR1 is SGDLS and CDR2 is YYNGEE. The CDR3 is made up of 17 amino acids. Trimming stripped 5 bases from V and 6 bases from J, with 26 bases between. The CDR3 reads CASRPSYSRDSPHGYTF. CDR3 in DNA: TGTGCCAGCAGACCTTCCTACAGCCGGGATTCTCCTCATGGCTACACCTTC.

The V gene is TRBV30, the J gene TRBJ1-4; D is unresolved. The ends were cut back, 4 bases at V and 6 bases at J, with 12 bases in the middle. The CDR3 has 13 residues. Germline V gene data show CDR1 as GTSNPN and CDR2 as SVGIG (reference sequence). CDR3 protein: CAWNRGNDEKLFF. CDR3 coding DNA: TGTGCCTGGAATCGAGGGAATGATGAAAAACTGTTTTTT.

The chain employs TRBV4-3 and TRBJ2-7; no firm D call. Germline V gene sequence: CDR1 LGHNA, CDR2 YSLEER. The CDR3 has 15 residues. V lost 1 base to trimming and J lost 0 bases, with 10 bases between them. CDR3 in amino acids: CASSQGAQSSYEQYF. The CDR3 DNA reads as TGCGCCAGCAGCCAAGGAGCTCAGAGCTCCTACGAGCAGTACTTC.

CDR3 loop: CASKEGGTGANVLTF. The DNA of the CDR3 is TGTGCCAGTAAGGAGGGGGGAACTGGGGCCAACGTCCTGACTTTC. This chain joins TRBV19 and TRBJ2-6; D is possibly TRBD1 or TRBD2 (6 bases each). The V gene lost 7 bases and the J gene lost 2 bases, with 12 bases spanning the gap. CDR3 length: 15 amino acids. CDR1 LNHDA and CDR2 SQIVND come from the germline V gene (reference sequence).

The V call is TRBV7-9, the J call TRBJ2-1; unclear D gene. CDR3 length equals 12 residues. Trimming removed 6 bases from V and 9 bases from J, with 12 bases in between. Germline V CDR1 and CDR2: SEHNR, FQNEAQ (reference sequence). The CDR3 sequence is CASRDRFVEQFF. The DNA for the CDR3 is TGTGCCAGCAGGGATCGCTTTGTTGAGCAGTTCTTC.

A single count supports this clone. The rearrangement joins TRBV27 to TRBJ2-1; the match to TRBD1 covers 9 bases. J lost 9 bases, V lost 8 bases, and 8 bases had no gene match. Germline CDR1 and CDR2: MNHEY and SMNVEV (reference sequence). CDR3 length equals 13 residues. The CDR3 protein is CASCTGGRSEQFF. CDR3 coding DNA: TGTGCCAGCTGTACAGGGGGCCGTAGTGAGCAGTTCTTC.

V is TRBV4-3 and J is TRBJ2-2; 9 positions agree with TRBD2. The trim removed 0 bases at V and 3 bases at J, leaving 8 bases unmatched. CDR1 and CDR2 from the germline V gene are LGHNA and YSLEER. This CDR3 contains 18 residues. The CDR3 region has the DNA TGCGCCAGCAGCCAAGATTGGGCTAGCGGGACGTACACCGGGGAGCTGTTTTTT. Its translation is CASSQDWASGTYTGELFF.

Only a few counts were recorded for this clone. The genes are TRBV19 and TRBJ1-1; D remains unclear. Germline CDR1 LNHDA, CDR2 SQIVND (reference sequence). This CDR3 is built from 13 residues. Trimming removed 3 bases from V and 2 bases from J, with 7 bases in between. CDR3 sequence reads: CASSIGVNTEAFF. In nucleotides, the CDR3 is TGTGCCAGTAGTATCGGGGTTAACACTGAAGCTTTCTTT.

The chain links TRBV14 to TRBJ1-3; a possible D gene is TRBD1 (6 bases). This CDR3 has 15 amino acids. Trimming took 0 bases from V and 3 from J, leaving 9 bases between them. CDR1 is SGHDN, CDR2 FVKESK, per germline. The DNA for the CDR3 is TGTGCCAGCAGCCAAGATCGGACAGTTGGAAACACCATATATTTT. Residues: CASSQDRTVGNTIYF.

CDR3 amino acids: CASSPTRGGGSGANVLTF. The CDR3 region has the DNA TGTGCCAGCTCACCTACACGGGGCGGTGGCTCTGGGGCCAACGTCCTGACTTTC. The chain recombines TRBV18 with TRBJ2-6, with D perhaps TRBD1 or TRBD2 (5 bases each). The germline V and J ends were trimmed by 3 bases and 0 bases, with 15 bases remaining between them. Germline V gene sequence: CDR1 KGHSH, CDR2 LQKENI. CDR3 length: 18 residues.

This rearrangement joins TRBV18 to TRBJ1-2; TRBD1 agrees at 9 bases. From germline, CDR1 is KGHSH and CDR2 LQKENI. Germline trimming cut 4 bases from V and 8 bases from J; bases unmatched to any gene: 8. The CDR3 covers 14 residues. Here the CDR3 reads CASSLRDRAEGYTF. CDR3 coding DNA: TGTGCCAGCTCACTCAGGGACAGGGCGGAAGGCTACACCTTC.

This clone was seen more than once but under ten times. This chain uses TRBV7-2 with TRBJ2-7; D gene unclear. The CDR3 extends over 12 amino acids. Deletions cut 2 bases from V and 6 bases from J, with 8 bases between. CDR1 is SGHTA and CDR2 is FQGNSA in the germline V gene. The CDR3 is CASSLIGFEQYF. In nucleotides, the CDR3 is TGTGCCAGCAGCTTAATTGGGTTCGAGCAGTACTTC.

The chain recombines TRBV7-8 with TRBJ2-7; TRBD2 matches 7 bases. The ends lost 5 bases at V and 0 bases at J; junction bases unmatched: 10. The CDR3 sequence is 16 residues long. Germline assignment: CDR1 SGHVS and CDR2 FQNEAQ. CDR3 residues: CASSPRASGNSYEQYF. The DNA of the CDR3 is TGTGCCAGCAGCCCTAGGGCCAGCGGGAACTCCTACGAGCAGTACTTC.

This chain links TRBV2 with TRBJ1-4; D uncertain. CDR1 and CDR2 (germline): SNHLY, FYNNEI. The V end was cut by 6 bases, the J end by 2 bases, with 13 bases between. The CDR3 is 15 amino acids. The CDR3 sequence is CASRSHRGTNEKLFF. The CDR3 bases are TGTGCCAGCAGATCCCATCGTGGGACTAATGAAAAACTGTTTTTT.

The V call is TRBV4-3, the J call TRBJ1-2; D remains ambiguous. Trimming removed 0 bases from V and 3 bases from J, with 14 bases in between. This CDR3 spans 16 amino acids. In germline, CDR1 is LGHNA, CDR2 YSLEER. In DNA, the CDR3 is TGCGCCAGCAGCCAAGATAGATTCGGGGAAGACTATGGCTACACCTTC. As protein: CASSQDRFGEDYGYTF.

The rearrangement uses TRBV9 and TRBJ2-2; D unresolved. V lost 2 bases and J lost 2, with 7 bases in between. The CDR3 totals 14 residues. Germline V gene lookup returns CDR1 SGDLS and CDR2 YYNGEE. CDR3 sequence (DNA): TGTGCCAGCAGCGTTGGGGTAAACACCGGGGAGCTGTTTTTT. Translated: CASSVGVNTGELFF.

This chain joins TRBV4-3 and TRBJ2-2; 10 nucleotides agree with TRBD2. Trimming at V came to 0 bases and at J to 4 bases, leaving 2 bases not matched to a gene. The CDR3 is 16 amino acids. The germline gives CDR1 LGHNA, CDR2 YSLEER. The CDR3 spells CASSQEGTSVTGELFF. The CDR3 DNA reads as TGCGCCAGCAGCCAAGAAGGGACTAGCGTCACCGGGGAGCTGTTTTTT.

The chain carries TRBV7-2 and TRBJ1-4, with D perhaps TRBD1 (5 bases). The V end was cut by 3 bases, the J end by 4 bases, with 12 bases between. CDR3 size: 15 residues. Germline CDR1 SGHTA, CDR2 FQGNSA. CDR3 nucleotides: TGTGCCAGCAGCTTCTTGGGGGGGGTTAATGAAAAACTGTTTTTT. The encoded protein is CASSFLGGVNEKLFF.

The chain is built from TRBV7-2 and TRBJ2-1; 9 bases line up with TRBD2. This CDR3 region has 15 residues. V was clipped by 5 bases and J by 4 bases; unmatched bases: 6. The V gene's germline CDR1 is SGHTA and CDR2 FQGNSA. CDR3 sequence: CASSLTSGPYNEQFF. Written as DNA, the CDR3 is TGTGCCAGCAGCCTCACTAGCGGGCCTTACAATGAGCAGTTCTTC.